What follows describes a single T cell receptor beta chain. Its matching antigen is unknown. V dropped 5 bases and J dropped 5; count of bases not matched to a gene: 5. This CDR3 comprises 13 residues. The V gene's germline CDR1 is SGHTA and CDR2 FQGTGA. Assay: immunoSEQ multiplex PCR; the TCRdb copy retains only in-frame clones and omits some. The repertoire has tens of thousands of clones, about four fifths of them found once; the top ten carry under 2%. These data belong to a study of OX40 agonist ivuxolimab in advanced cancers. Study results and limitations: Both blood CD4+ and CD8+ T cells showed clonal growth by week 6 at 0.1 to 3.0 mg/kg.

The material was CD4+ or CD8+ T cells sorted from blood, obtained in a trial of the OX40 agonist ivuxolimab. The chain is built from TRBV7-3 and TRBJ1-1; 7 nucleotides match TRBD1. The sequence was collected from an adult with an advanced solid tumor such as melanoma, head and neck, liver or kidney cancer. This CDR3 is CASSRQGGTEAFF. In DNA form, the CDR3 reads TGTGCCAGCAGCCGGCAGGGGGGAACTGAAGCTTTCTTT.